One sample yielded the 14 T cell receptor beta chains listed below, sequenced in a study of cytomegalovirus exposure and HLA in healthy donors. PCR was performed using 60 Vbeta and 13 Jbeta primers. The assay was immunoSEQ multiplex PCR, and TCRdb's table has in-frame clones only and misses some. The sample holds just over 80,000 clones. Sequenced input: PBMCs. The receptor set was obtained from a woman in her 30s in good health and CMV-seronegative.

The chain links TRBV2 to TRBJ1-1; D gene uncertain. Germline loops: CDR1 SNHLY, CDR2 FYNNEI. V lost 0 bases and J lost 3, with 23 bases in between. This CDR3 region has 19 residues. Written as DNA, the CDR3 is TGTGCCAGCAGTGAAGCGCAGAGGACTGGGAAACGGGCAGACACTGAAGCTTTCTTT. Translated: CASSEAQRTGKRADTEAFF.

The rearrangement uses TRBV29-1 and TRBJ2-5; D is possibly TRBD1 (9 bases). From germline, CDR1 is SQVTM and CDR2 ANQGSEA. This CDR3 region has 23 residues. Trimming removed 5 bases from V and 2 bases from J, with 42 bases in between. The CDR3 bases are TGCAGCGTTCTCCGGGGGGGACAGGGCAAGCTTGACGTGGGTGGAGATCCACAAGAGACCCAGTACTTC. This encodes CSVLRGGQGKLDVGGDPQETQYF.

The rearrangement joins TRBV4-1 to TRBJ1-2; D perhaps matches TRBD1 (6 bases). V lost 6 bases to trimming and J lost 4 bases, with 12 bases between them. CDR1 and CDR2 from the germline V gene are MGHRA and YSYEKL. CDR3 length: 13 residues. The CDR3 DNA reads TGCGCCAGCAGACCTACAGGGAGCTATGGCTACACCTTC. Protein sequence: CASRPTGSYGYTF.

This sequence joins TRBV6-6 and TRBJ1-1, with D uncertain. Trimming left V 6 bases short and J 10 bases short, with 21 bases between. Germline CDR1 reads MNHNY; CDR2 reads SVGAGI (reference sequence). The CDR3 spans 14 residues. DNA for the CDR3: TGTGCCAGCAGCCTAACCTCGGGAGGGTCGGGAGCTTTCTTT. Translated, it gives CASSLTSGGSGAFF.

The V and J genes are TRBV30 and TRBJ1-5; no definite D call. Germline V CDR1 and CDR2: GTSNPN, SVGIG (reference sequence). The V gene lost 5 bases and the J gene lost 7 bases, with 12 bases spanning the gap. This CDR3 comprises 12 residues. In DNA, the CDR3 is TGTGCCTGGTCCTCTTTGGGCCAGCCCCAGCATTTT. Its translation: CAWSSLGQPQHF.

The CDR3 reads CATRYRGRNTGELFF. CDR3 nucleotides: TGTGCCACCCGATATCGCGGGAGGAACACCGGGGAGCTGTTTTTT. The rearrangement uses TRBV19 and TRBJ2-2; 7 bases match TRBD2. CDR3 size: 15 residues. Trimming at V came to 10 bases and at J to 1 base, leaving 9 bases not matched to a gene. Germline CDR1 and CDR2: LNHDA and SQIVND (reference sequence).

The chain has TRBV27 and TRBJ2-7; 10 bases are shared with TRBD1. J gave up 2 bases and V 6 bases, and 4 bases lay outside the gene matches. Germline V CDR1 and CDR2: MNHEY, SMNVEV (reference sequence). The CDR3 sequence is 14 residues long. The CDR3: CASRSGTGAYEQYF. CDR3 DNA: TGTGCCAGCAGGTCCGGGACAGGGGCCTACGAGCAGTACTTC.

The chain joins TRBV19 to TRBJ2-4, with 13 positions matching TRBD2. V was clipped by 0 bases and J by 5 bases; unmatched bases: 4. This CDR3 has 17 residues. Germline-derived CDR1 and CDR2 are LNHDA and SQIVND (reference sequence). This chain's CDR3 is CASSIDVGLAGQNIQYF. The CDR3 DNA sequence: TGTGCCAGTAGTATAGACGTGGGACTAGCGGGACAAAACATTCAGTACTTC.

CDR3 sequence reads: CASSEEHPKREGVDTQYF. CDR3 DNA: TGTGCCAGCAGTGAAGAGCACCCCAAGCGGGAGGGCGTAGATACGCAGTATTTT. The rearrangement links TRBV25-1 to TRBJ2-3, with 10 bases identical to TRBD2. This CDR3 has 18 amino acids. The germline V gene has CDR1 MGHDK and CDR2 SYGVNS. V was clipped by 2 bases and J by 5 bases; unmatched bases: 13.

The chain carries TRBV6-1 and TRBJ2-7, with TRBD1 identical over 8 bases. CDR3 size: 15 residues. Per the germline V gene, CDR1 is MNHNS and CDR2 is SASEGT. Trimming took 3 bases from V and 5 from J; bases not matched to a gene: 9. The CDR3, as DNA: TGTGCCAGCAGTGACGGGGACAGGTACTTAGACGAGCAGTACTTC. Amino acids: CASSDGDRYLDEQYF.

V gene TRBV11-2 combines with J gene TRBJ2-7; 9 nucleotides match TRBD2. The CDR3 has 15 amino acids. CDR1 is SGHAT, CDR2 FQNNGV, per germline. The junction had 9 bases not matched to a gene; V was cut back by 6 bases and J by 3 bases. The CDR3 here is CASSRPLAGSYEQYF. The CDR3 DNA follows: TGTGCCAGCAGTCGCCCGCTAGCGGGAAGCTACGAGCAGTACTTC.

This chain joins TRBV7-9 and TRBJ1-1; D uncertain. V was trimmed by 8 bases and J by 3 bases, leaving 19 bases between them. The CDR3 has 15 amino acids. Germline loops: CDR1 SEHNR, CDR2 FQNEAQ (reference sequence). CDR3 coding DNA: TGTGCCAGCCAAGAGATACCCCGGTCGGACACTGAAGCTTTCTTT. This codes for CASQEIPRSDTEAFF.

The rearrangement links TRBV2 to TRBJ1-5; weak D call: TRBD1 (6 bases). V gave up 3 bases and J gave up 2 bases, with 14 bases separating them. CDR1 SNHLY and CDR2 FYNNEI come from the germline V gene. The CDR3 consists of 16 residues. CDR3 in amino acids: CASSDSRDTGNQPQHF. The CDR3 region has the DNA TGTGCCAGCAGTGATAGCAGGGACACAGGCAATCAGCCCCAGCATTTT.

The chain is built from TRBV27 and TRBJ2-7, with 8 bases fitting TRBD1. Germline lookup yields CDR1 MNHEY and CDR2 SMNVEV (reference sequence). The V and J ends lost 2 bases and 6 bases, in that order; junction bases with no gene match: 6. CDR3 length: 14 amino acids. Written as DNA, the CDR3 is TGTGCCAGCAGTTTAGTTTCAGGGGGCGGCGAGCAGTACTTC. Its protein is CASSLVSGGGEQYF.